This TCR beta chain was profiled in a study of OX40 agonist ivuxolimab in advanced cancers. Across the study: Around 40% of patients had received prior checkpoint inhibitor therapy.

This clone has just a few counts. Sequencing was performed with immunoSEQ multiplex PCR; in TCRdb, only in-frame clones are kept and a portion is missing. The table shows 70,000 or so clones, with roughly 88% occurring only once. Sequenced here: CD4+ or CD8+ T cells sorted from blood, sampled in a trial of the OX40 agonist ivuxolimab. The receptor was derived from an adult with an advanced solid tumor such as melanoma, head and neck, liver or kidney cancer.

For the CDR3, the DNA is TGTGCCATCCGGGAAGGACAGGGTGGTAATGAAAAACTGTTTTTT. Protein product: CAIREGQGGNEKLFF. The genes are TRBV10-3 and TRBJ1-4, with 8 bases aligning to TRBD1. CDR3 length equals 15 residues. Germline CDR1 ENHRY, CDR2 SYGVKD. J gave up 4 bases and V 8 bases, and 9 bases lay outside the gene matches.